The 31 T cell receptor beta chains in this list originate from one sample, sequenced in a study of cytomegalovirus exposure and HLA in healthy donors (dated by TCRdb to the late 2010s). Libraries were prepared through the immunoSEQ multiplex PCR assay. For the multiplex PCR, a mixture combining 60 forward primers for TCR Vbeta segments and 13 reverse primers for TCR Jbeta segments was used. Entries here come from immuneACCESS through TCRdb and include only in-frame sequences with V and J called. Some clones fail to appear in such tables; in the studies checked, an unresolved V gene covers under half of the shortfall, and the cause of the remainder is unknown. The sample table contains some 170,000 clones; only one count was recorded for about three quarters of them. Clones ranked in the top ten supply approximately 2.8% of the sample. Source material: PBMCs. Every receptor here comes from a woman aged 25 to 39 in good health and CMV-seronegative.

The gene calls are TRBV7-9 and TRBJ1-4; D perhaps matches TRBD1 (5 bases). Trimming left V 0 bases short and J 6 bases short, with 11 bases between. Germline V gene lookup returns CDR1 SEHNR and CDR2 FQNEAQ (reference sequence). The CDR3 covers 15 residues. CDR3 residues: CASSLAGDDDEKLFF. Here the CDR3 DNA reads TGTGCCAGCAGCTTAGCAGGGGATGATGATGAAAAACTGTTTTTT.

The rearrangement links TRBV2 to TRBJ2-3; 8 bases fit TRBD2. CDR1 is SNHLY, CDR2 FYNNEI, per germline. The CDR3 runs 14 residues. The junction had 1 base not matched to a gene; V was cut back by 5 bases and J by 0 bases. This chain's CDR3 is CASSRTSSTDTQYF. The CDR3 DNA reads TGTGCCAGCAGTAGGACTAGCAGCACAGATACGCAGTATTTT.

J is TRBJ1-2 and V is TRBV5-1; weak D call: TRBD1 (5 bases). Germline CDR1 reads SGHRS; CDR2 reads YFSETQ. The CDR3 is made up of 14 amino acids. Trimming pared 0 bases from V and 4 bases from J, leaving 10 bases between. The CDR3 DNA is TGCGCCAGCAGCTTGGACTCAAGGGGCTATGGCTACACCTTC. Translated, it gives CASSLDSRGYGYTF.

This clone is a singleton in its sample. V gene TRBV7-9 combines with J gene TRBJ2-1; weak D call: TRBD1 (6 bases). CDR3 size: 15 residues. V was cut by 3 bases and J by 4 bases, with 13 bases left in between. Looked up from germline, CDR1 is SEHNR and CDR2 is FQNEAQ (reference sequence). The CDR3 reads CASSFQGQGYNEQFF. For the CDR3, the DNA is TGTGCCAGCAGCTTTCAGGGGCAAGGGTACAATGAGCAGTTCTTC.

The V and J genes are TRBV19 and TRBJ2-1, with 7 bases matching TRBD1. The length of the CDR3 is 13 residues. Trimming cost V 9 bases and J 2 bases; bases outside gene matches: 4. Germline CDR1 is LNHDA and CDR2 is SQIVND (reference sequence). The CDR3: CASADRTYNEQFF. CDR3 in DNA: TGTGCCAGCGCGGACAGGACCTACAATGAGCAGTTCTTC. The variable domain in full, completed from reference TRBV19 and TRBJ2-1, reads DGGITQSPKYLFRKEGQNVTLSCEQNLNHDAMYWYRQDPGQGLRLIYYSQIVNDFQKGDIAEGYSVSREKKESFPLTVTSAQKNPTAFYLCASADRTYNEQFFGPGTRLTVL.

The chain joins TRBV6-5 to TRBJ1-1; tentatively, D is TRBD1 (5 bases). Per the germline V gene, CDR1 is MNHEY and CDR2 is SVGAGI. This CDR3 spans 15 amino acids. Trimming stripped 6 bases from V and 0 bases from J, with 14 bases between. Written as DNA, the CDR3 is TGTGCCAGCAGAAAGGGGTATTCAATGAACACTGAAGCTTTCTTT. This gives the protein CASRKGYSMNTEAFF.

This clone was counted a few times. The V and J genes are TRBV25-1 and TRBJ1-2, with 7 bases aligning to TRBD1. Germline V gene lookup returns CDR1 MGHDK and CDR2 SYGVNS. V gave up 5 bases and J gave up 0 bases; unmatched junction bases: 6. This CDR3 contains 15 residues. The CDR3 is CASSSRTGANYGYTF. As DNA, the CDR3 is TGTGCCAGCAGTTCGCGGACAGGAGCTAACTATGGCTACACCTTC.

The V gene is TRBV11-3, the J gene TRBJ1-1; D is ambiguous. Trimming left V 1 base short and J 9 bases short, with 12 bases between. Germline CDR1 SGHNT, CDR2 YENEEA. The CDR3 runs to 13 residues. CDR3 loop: CASSLAGEPKAFF. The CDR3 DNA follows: TGTGCCAGCAGCTTAGCCGGGGAGCCCAAAGCTTTCTTT.

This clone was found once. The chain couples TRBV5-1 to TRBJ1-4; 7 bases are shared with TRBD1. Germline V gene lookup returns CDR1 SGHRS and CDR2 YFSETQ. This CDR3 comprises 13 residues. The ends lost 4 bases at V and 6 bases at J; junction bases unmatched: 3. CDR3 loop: CASSLQGDEKLFF. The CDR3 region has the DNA TGCGCCAGCAGCCTTCAGGGGGATGAAAAACTGTTTTTT.

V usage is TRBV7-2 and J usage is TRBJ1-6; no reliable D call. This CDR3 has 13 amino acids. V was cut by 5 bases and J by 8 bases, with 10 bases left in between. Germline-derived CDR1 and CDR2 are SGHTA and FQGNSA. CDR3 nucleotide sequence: TGTGCCAGCAGCCCCGGTCGGGATTCACCCCTCCACTTT. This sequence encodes CASSPGRDSPLHF.

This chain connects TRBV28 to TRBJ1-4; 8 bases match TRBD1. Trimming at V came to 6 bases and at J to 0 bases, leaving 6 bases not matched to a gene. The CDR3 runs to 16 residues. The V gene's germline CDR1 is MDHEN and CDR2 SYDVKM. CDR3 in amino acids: CASRPTGGATNEKLFF. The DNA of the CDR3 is TGTGCCAGCAGACCTACAGGGGGAGCAACTAATGAAAAACTGTTTTTT.

CDR3 DNA: TGTGCCAGCAGCTCTAGCTTCAAGACCGGGGAGCTGTTTTTT. It is translated as CASSSSFKTGELFF. The chain is built from TRBV7-9 and TRBJ2-2; D is perhaps TRBD2 (5 bases). The CDR3 spans 14 residues. Germline assignment: CDR1 SEHNR and CDR2 FQNEAQ (reference sequence). V was pared by 4 bases and J by 5 bases, with 11 bases between.

In nucleotides, the CDR3 is TGTGCCAGCAGCGGGGGACAGGGGGCGAAGACCCAGTACTTC. Translated: CASSGGQGAKTQYF. The chain links TRBV5-4 to TRBJ2-5; 12 bases fit TRBD1. The CDR3 length is 14 residues. J gave up 6 bases and V 4 bases, and 4 bases lay outside the gene matches. The germline V gene has CDR1 SGHNT and CDR2 YYREEE (reference sequence). Full variable domain (missing parts from reference TRBV5-4 and TRBJ2-5): ETGVTQSPTHLIKTRGQQVTLRCSSQSGHNTVSWYQQALGQGPQFIFQYYREEENGRGNFPPRFSGLQFPNYSSELNVNALELDDSALYLCASSGGQGAKTQYFGPGTRLLVL.

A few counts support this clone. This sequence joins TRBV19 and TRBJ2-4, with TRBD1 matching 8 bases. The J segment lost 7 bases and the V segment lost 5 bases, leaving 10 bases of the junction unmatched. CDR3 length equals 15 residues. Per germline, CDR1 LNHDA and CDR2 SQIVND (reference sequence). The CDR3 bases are TGTGCCAGTAGTCCCCTACAGGGGGTGGTGAACATTCAGTACTTC. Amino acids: CASSPLQGVVNIQYF.

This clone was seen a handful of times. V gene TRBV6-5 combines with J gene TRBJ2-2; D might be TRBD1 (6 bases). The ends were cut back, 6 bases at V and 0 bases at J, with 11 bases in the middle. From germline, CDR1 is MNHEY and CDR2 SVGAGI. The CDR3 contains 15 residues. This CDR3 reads CASSIRGTNTGELFF. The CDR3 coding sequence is TGTGCCAGCAGCATCAGGGGAACGAACACCGGGGAGCTGTTTTTT.

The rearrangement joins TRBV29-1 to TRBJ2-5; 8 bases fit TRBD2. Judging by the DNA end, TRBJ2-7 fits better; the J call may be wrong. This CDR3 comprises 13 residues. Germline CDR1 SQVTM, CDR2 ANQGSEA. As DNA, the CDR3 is TGCAGCGCCCAGCGGGAGAAGGAGGACGAGCAGTACTTC. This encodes CSAQREKEDEQYF.

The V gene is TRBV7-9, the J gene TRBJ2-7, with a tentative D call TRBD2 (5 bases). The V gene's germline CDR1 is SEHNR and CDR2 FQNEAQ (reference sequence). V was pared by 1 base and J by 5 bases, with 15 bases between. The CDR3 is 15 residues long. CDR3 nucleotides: TGTGCCAGCAGCTTAGAACTAGTACATAGCAACGAGCAGTACTTC. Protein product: CASSLELVHSNEQYF.

This chain's CDR3 is CASSPGTRQETQYF. In DNA form, the CDR3 reads TGTGCCAGCAGCCCCGGGACTCGGCAAGAGACCCAGTACTTC. The rearrangement joins TRBV2 to TRBJ2-5; tentatively, D is TRBD2 (6 bases). The CDR3 sequence is 14 residues long. The germline V gene encodes CDR1 SNHLY and CDR2 FYNNEI. V was trimmed by 6 bases and J by 2 bases, leaving 13 bases between them.

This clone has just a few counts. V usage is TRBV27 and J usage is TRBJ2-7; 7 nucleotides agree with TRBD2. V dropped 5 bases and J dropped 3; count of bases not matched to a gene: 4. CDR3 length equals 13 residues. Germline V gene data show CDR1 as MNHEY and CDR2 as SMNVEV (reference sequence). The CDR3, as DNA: TGTGCCAGCAGTCTCGGACTAGTCTACGAGCAGTACTTC. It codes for CASSLGLVYEQYF.

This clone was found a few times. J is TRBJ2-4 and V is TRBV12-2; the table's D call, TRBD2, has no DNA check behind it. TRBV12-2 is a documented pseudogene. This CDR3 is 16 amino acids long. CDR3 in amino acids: CASRSVRVLAKNIQYF. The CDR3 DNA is TGTGCAAGTCGCTCCGTTCGGGTGTTAGCCAAAAACATTCAGTACTTC.

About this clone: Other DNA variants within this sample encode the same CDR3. In nucleotides, the CDR3 is TGTGCCAGCAGTTTACAGGGCACAGATACGCAGTATTTT. Protein product: CASSLQGTDTQYF. V and J are TRBV28 and TRBJ2-3, with D unresolved. CDR1 is MDHEN, CDR2 SYDVKM, per germline. The CDR3 has 13 residues. V was shortened by 2 bases and J by 1 base, with 4 bases between the two germline ends. Complete variable domain (other parts from reference TRBV28 and TRBJ2-3): DVKVTQSSRYLVKRTGEKVFLECVQDMDHENMFWYRQDPGLGLRLIYFSYDVKMKEKGDIPEGYSVSREKKERFSLILESASTNQTSMYLCASSLQGTDTQYFGPGTRLTVL.

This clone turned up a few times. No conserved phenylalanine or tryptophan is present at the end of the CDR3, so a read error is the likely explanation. CDR3 residues: CASSTGHNSPLHL. The CDR3 DNA sequence: TGTGCCAGCAGCACAGGGCATAATTCACCCCTCCACCTT. The V and J genes are TRBV7-3 and TRBJ1-6; tentative D call: TRBD1 (6 bases). Germline V CDR1 and CDR2: SGHTA, FQGTGA. V lost 5 bases and J lost 5, with 7 bases in between. This CDR3 has 13 residues.

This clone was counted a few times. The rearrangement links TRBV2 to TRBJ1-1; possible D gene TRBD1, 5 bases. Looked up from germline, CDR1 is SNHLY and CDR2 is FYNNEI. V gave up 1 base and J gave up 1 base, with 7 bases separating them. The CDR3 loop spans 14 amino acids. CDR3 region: CASSEDGQNTEAFF. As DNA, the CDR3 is TGTGCCAGCAGTGAAGACGGACAGAACACTGAAGCTTTCTTT.

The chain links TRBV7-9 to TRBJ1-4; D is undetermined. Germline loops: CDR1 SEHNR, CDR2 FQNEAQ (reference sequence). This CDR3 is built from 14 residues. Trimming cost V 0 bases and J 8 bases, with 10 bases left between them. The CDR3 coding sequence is TGTGCCAGCAGCTTAGCGACGGGAGGGGAAAAACTGTTTTTT. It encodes CASSLATGGEKLFF.

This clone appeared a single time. The CDR3 bases are TGTGCCAGCAGCCAGTACAGCTATGGCTACACCTTC. It specifies CASSQYSYGYTF. This sequence joins TRBV14 and TRBJ1-2, with D unresolved. Trimming left V 3 bases short and J 4 bases short, with 6 bases between. The CDR3 is 12 residues long. Per the germline V gene, CDR1 is SGHDN and CDR2 is FVKESK.

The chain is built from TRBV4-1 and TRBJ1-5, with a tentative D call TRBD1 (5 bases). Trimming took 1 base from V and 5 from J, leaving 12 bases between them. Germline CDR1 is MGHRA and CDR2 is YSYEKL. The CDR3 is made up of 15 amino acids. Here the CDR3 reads CASSQVLGGDQPQHF. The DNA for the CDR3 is TGCGCCAGCAGCCAAGTCCTGGGAGGGGATCAGCCCCAGCATTTT.

The CDR3 region is CASSVGGGNTGELFF. CDR3 DNA: TGTGCCAGCTCCGTAGGCGGGGGCAACACCGGGGAGCTGTTTTTT. The rearrangement joins TRBV18 to TRBJ2-2; TRBD2 might be the D (7 bases). The CDR3 extends over 15 amino acids. The ends were cut back, 6 bases at V and 2 bases at J, with 13 bases in the middle. Germline V gene data show CDR1 as KGHSH and CDR2 as LQKENI.

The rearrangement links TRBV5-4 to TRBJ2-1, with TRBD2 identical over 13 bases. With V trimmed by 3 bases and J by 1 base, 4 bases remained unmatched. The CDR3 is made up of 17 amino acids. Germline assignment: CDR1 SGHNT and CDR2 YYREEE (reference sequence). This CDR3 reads CASSSGLAGVSYNEQFF. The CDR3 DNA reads TGTGCCAGCAGCTCAGGACTAGCGGGAGTATCCTACAATGAGCAGTTCTTC.

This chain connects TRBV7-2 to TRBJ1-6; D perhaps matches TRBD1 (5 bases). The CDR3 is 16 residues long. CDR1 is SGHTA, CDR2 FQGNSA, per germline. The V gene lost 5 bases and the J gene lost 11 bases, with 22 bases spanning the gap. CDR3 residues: CASSLGGVQGEAPLHF. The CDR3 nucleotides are TGTGCCAGCAGCCTGGGGGGGGTCCAGGGTGAGGCACCCCTCCACTTT.

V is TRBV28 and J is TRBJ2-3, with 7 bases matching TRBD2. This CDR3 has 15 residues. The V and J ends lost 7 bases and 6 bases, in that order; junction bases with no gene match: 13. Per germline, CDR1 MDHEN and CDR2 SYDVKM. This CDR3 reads CASTLRDYQGDTQYF. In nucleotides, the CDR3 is TGTGCCAGCACCCTACGGGACTACCAAGGGGATACGCAGTATTTT.

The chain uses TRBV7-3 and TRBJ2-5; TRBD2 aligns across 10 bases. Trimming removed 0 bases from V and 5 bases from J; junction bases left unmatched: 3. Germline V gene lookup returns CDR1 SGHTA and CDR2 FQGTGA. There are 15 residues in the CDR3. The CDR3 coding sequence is TGTGCCAGCAGCTTAACGTTAGCGGGGGGCGAGACCCAGTACTTC. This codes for CASSLTLAGGETQYF.